The next 10 T cell receptor beta chains were all read from a single sample in a study of blood T cell repertoires in COVID-19. TCRdb's copy holds only in-frame clones and misses some; the assay was immunoSEQ multiplex PCR. The sample yields approximately 62,000 clones, 80% to 90% seen once. The sample comprised peripheral blood. These receptor sequences come from a man in his sixties with acute or convalescent COVID-19.

The V call is TRBV14, the J call TRBJ2-7, with TRBD2 matching 10 bases. CDR1 and CDR2 from the germline V gene are SGHDN and FVKESK. The ends lost 1 base at V and 0 bases at J; junction bases unmatched: 3. The CDR3 runs 16 residues. The chain's CDR3 is CASSQGLAGASYEQYF. The CDR3 nucleotides are TGTGCCAGCAGCCAAGGGCTAGCGGGAGCCTCCTACGAGCAGTACTTC.

This clone has just a few counts. The gene calls are TRBV4-1 and TRBJ1-2; 7 nucleotides align to TRBD1. The trim removed 5 bases at V and 0 bases at J, leaving 6 bases unmatched. Germline CDR1 is MGHRA and CDR2 is YSYEKL. CDR3 length: 15 amino acids. DNA for the CDR3: TGCGCCAGCAGCACCGGGACAGCGACTAACTATGGCTACACCTTC. Amino acids: CASSTGTATNYGYTF.

The chain links TRBV27 to TRBJ2-1; D is possibly TRBD2 (5 bases). Trimming left V 6 bases short and J 5 bases short, with 14 bases between. The CDR3 runs 14 residues. Germline lookup yields CDR1 MNHEY and CDR2 SMNVEV (reference sequence). CDR3: CASSPTPADNEQFF. CDR3 in DNA: TGTGCCAGCAGCCCCACCCCAGCGGACAATGAGCAGTTCTTC.

This clone was seen a handful of times. The chain joins TRBV9 to TRBJ1-2; D possibly corresponds to TRBD1 (6 bases). The V end was cut by 3 bases, the J end by 8 bases, with 14 bases between. This CDR3 has 13 residues. The germline V gene has CDR1 SGDLS and CDR2 YYNGEE. CDR3 sequence reads: CASSAVGGLGYTF. The CDR3 nucleotides are TGTGCCAGCAGCGCCGTGGGGGGGCTGGGCTACACCTTC. The full variable domain, its missing parts supplied by reference TRBV9 and TRBJ1-2, is DSGVTQTPKHLITATGQRVTLRCSPRSGDLSVYWYQQSLDQGLQFLIQYYNGEERAKGNILERFSAQQFPDLHSELNLSSLELGDSALYFCASSAVGGLGYTFGSGTRLTVV.

The chain couples TRBV10-1 to TRBJ1-4, with D perhaps matching TRBD1 (6 bases). The CDR3 contains 13 residues. Germline lookup yields CDR1 WNHNN and CDR2 SYGVQD (reference sequence). Trimming stripped 11 bases from V and 8 bases from J, with 18 bases between. This CDR3 is CAEARGLGEKLFF. The CDR3 nucleotides are TGCGCCGAAGCCAGGGGCCTGGGAGAAAAACTGTTTTTT.

V and J are TRBV28 and TRBJ1-1, with D perhaps matching TRBD1 (5 bases). Germline V gene data show CDR1 as MDHEN and CDR2 as SYDVKM. The CDR3 sequence is 15 residues long. The ends were cut back, 2 bases at V and 0 bases at J, with 10 bases in the middle. The CDR3 DNA reads as TGTGCCAGCAGTTTACCCCCAGGGATGAACACTGAAGCTTTCTTT. It specifies CASSLPPGMNTEAFF.

The chain has TRBV5-1 and TRBJ2-7, with D hard to call. Trimming removed 0 bases at V and 5 bases at J, with 9 bases between. Per the germline V gene, CDR1 is SGHRS and CDR2 is YFSETQ. This CDR3 is 13 amino acids long. CDR3 sequence: CASSLEQANEQYF. The CDR3, as DNA: TGCGCCAGCAGCTTGGAGCAGGCAAACGAGCAGTACTTC.

V gene TRBV27 combines with J gene TRBJ1-2; D is uncertain. From germline, CDR1 is MNHEY and CDR2 SMNVEV (reference sequence). V was pared by 7 bases and J by 1 base, with 7 bases between. The CDR3 is 12 amino acids. CDR3 DNA sequence: TGTGCCAGCACCGGGGATAACTATGGCTACACCTTC. Translation: CASTGDNYGYTF.

The V and J genes are TRBV3-1 (or the pseudogene TRBV3-2) and TRBJ2-3, with 8 bases that match TRBD2. V lost 4 bases and J lost 10; bases outside the gene matches: 10. Germline V gene lookup returns CDR1 LGHDT and CDR2 YNNKEL (reference sequence). The CDR3 loop spans 14 amino acids. The CDR3 is CASSRSGRGLAQYF. CDR3 nucleotide sequence: TGTGCCAGCAGCCGAAGCGGGAGAGGCTTGGCGCAGTATTTT.

The chain carries TRBV3-1 (or the pseudogene TRBV3-2) and TRBJ2-7, with D tentatively TRBD1 (6 bases). The germline V and J ends were trimmed by 1 base and 0 bases, with 19 bases remaining between them. The CDR3 extends over 18 amino acids. Germline lookup yields CDR1 LGHDT and CDR2 YNNKEL (reference sequence). The CDR3 protein is CASSQGAVGTYTSYEQYF. In DNA form, the CDR3 reads TGTGCCAGCAGCCAAGGGGCTGTGGGGACATACACCTCCTACGAGCAGTACTTC.